These 12 T cell receptor beta chains came from one sample sequenced in a study of T-cell reconstitution after alpha-beta-depleted transplantation in children. As it was prepared, the TCRbeta library received unique molecular identifiers. Each CDR3 protein gets one entry after TCRdb re-called the PCR reads with MiXCR. The repertoire holds around 380,000 distinct CDR3 sequences, approximately 11% seen once, with about 5% in the top ten. Source: PBMCs from the stem cell graft donor, taken from the stem cell graft. All receptors derive from a human donor who donated a stem cell graft to a child with acute myeloid leukemia.

The V call is TRBV4-3, the J call TRBJ1-2, with 12 bases that match TRBD1. The CDR3 has 17 amino acids. J was trimmed by 3 bases and V by 0 bases; bases with no gene match: 5. Germline-derived CDR1 and CDR2 are LGHNA and YSLEER. In DNA form, the CDR3 reads TGCGCCAGCAGCCAAGATGGGACAGGGGGCTCTGACTATGGCTACACCTTC. Amino acids: CASSQDGTGGSDYGYTF.

In its sample, this clonotype was seen many times. The chain uses TRBV9 and TRBJ2-1; 7 nucleotides line up with TRBD2. V lost 0 bases and J lost 4; bases outside the gene matches: 4. This CDR3 has 15 amino acids. Germline V gives CDR1 SGDLS, CDR2 YYNGEE. Here the CDR3 reads CASSVAGGSYNEQFF. The CDR3 nucleotides are TGTGCCAGCAGCGTAGCGGGCGGGAGTTACAATGAGCAGTTCTTC.

There are a few counts of this clonotype. This chain uses TRBV5-1 with TRBJ1-4, with D hard to call. The germline V and J ends were trimmed by 0 bases and 2 bases, with 8 bases remaining between them. The CDR3 is 15 amino acids. The germline gives CDR1 SGHRS, CDR2 YFSETQ. The CDR3 spells CASSLDPGTNEKLFF. CDR3 in DNA: TGCGCCAGCAGCTTGGACCCGGGTACTAATGAAAAACTGTTTTTT.

This clonotype has ten or more counts. This chain joins TRBV27 and TRBJ1-2; D is uncertain. The V gene's germline CDR1 is MNHEY and CDR2 SMNVEV (reference sequence). Trimming stripped 3 bases from V and 2 bases from J, with 7 bases between. The CDR3 extends over 13 amino acids. The CDR3 loop is CASSLSANYGYTF. CDR3 DNA: TGTGCCAGCAGTTTGAGTGCAAACTATGGCTACACCTTC.

This clonotype was found many times. This chain links TRBV7-8 with TRBJ2-1; 10 bases align to TRBD1. Trimming removed 4 bases from V and 11 bases from J; junction bases left unmatched: 5. Per the germline V gene, CDR1 is SGHVS and CDR2 is FQNEAQ. This CDR3 has 13 amino acids. Here the CDR3 DNA reads TGTGCCAGCAGCTCAGGGACAGGGGATCAGCAGTTCTTC. This codes for CASSSGTGDQQFF.

The chain is built from TRBV27 and TRBJ2-3; D remains ambiguous. This CDR3 is built from 11 residues. Looked up from germline, CDR1 is MNHEY and CDR2 is SMNVEV (reference sequence). Trimming cost V 4 bases and J 7 bases, with 6 bases left between them. The CDR3 spells CASSSGHTQYF. CDR3 in DNA: TGTGCCAGCAGTTCTGGTCATACGCAGTATTTT.

The chain joins TRBV6-2 or TRBV6-3 to TRBJ1-5; D gene ambiguous. Trimming removed 7 bases from V and 6 bases from J, with 10 bases in between. Germline values: CDR1 MNHEY, CDR2 SVGEGT. The length of the CDR3 is 12 residues. CDR3 DNA: TGTGCCAGCACTACAGCCTGTCAGCCCCAGCATTTT. Amino acids: CASTTACQPQHF.

The genes are TRBV5-1 and TRBJ2-7; 9 bases are shared with TRBD2. Germline CDR1 SGHRS, CDR2 YFSETQ. V shed 7 bases and J 4 bases; nucleotides not matched to a gene: 9. CDR3 length equals 14 residues. The CDR3 here is CASGGDLAGYEQYF. DNA for the CDR3: TGCGCCAGCGGCGGCGATCTAGCGGGATACGAGCAGTACTTC.

In its sample, this clonotype was seen a few times. The chain joins TRBV10-3 to TRBJ1-2; D might be TRBD1 (5 bases). CDR1 and CDR2 from the germline V gene are ENHRY and SYGVKD. V lost 7 bases and J 0 bases, leaving 12 bases between the germline ends. The CDR3 runs 14 residues. CDR3 residues: CAINWDGTNYGYTF. The CDR3 DNA follows: TGTGCCATCAATTGGGACGGAACTAACTATGGCTACACCTTC.

This clonotype was found many times. CDR3: CASSAGLAGMKENTGELFF. CDR3 nucleotide sequence: TGTGCCAGCAGCGCCGGACTAGCGGGAATGAAAGAGAACACCGGGGAGCTGTTTTTT. V gene TRBV11-2 combines with J gene TRBJ2-2; 12 positions match TRBD2. The CDR3 contains 19 residues. Germline V lookup: CDR1 SGHAT, CDR2 FQNNGV. Unmatched junction bases numbered 11, after V lost 5 bases and J lost 1 base.

In its sample, this clonotype was seen a few times. V usage is TRBV11-2 and J usage is TRBJ2-1; D may correspond to TRBD1 or TRBD2 (5 bases each). Trimming stripped 2 bases from V and 4 bases from J, with 24 bases between. This CDR3 has 19 residues. CDR1 SGHAT and CDR2 FQNNGV come from the germline V gene. The CDR3 nucleotides are TGTGCCAGCAGCTTAAGTTGGACCGGGGCCACGACGAGGTACAATGAGCAGTTCTTC. It yields the protein CASSLSWTGATTRYNEQFF.

This clonotype came up a few times. V is TRBV30 and J is TRBJ2-7, with D uncertain. From germline, CDR1 is GTSNPN and CDR2 SVGIG (reference sequence). Between the trimmed V and J ends, which lost 0 bases and 7 bases, there was a span of 10 bases. CDR3 length equals 12 residues. CDR3 protein: CAWSVGSREQYF. In nucleotides, the CDR3 is TGTGCCTGGAGTGTAGGCTCGCGGGAGCAGTACTTC.